The 3 T cell receptor beta chains below come from one sample, sequenced in a study of OX40 agonist ivuxolimab in advanced cancers. Library prep was done by the immunoSEQ multiplex PCR assay. TCRdb mirrors the immuneACCESS table, restricted to in-frame sequences. Some clones are absent from its copies; in checked studies, under half trace to an unresolved V gene, and the reason for the others is unknown. The sample table holds approximately 80,000 clones, of which 90% were seen once. The ten largest clonotypes hold approximately 0.3% of the sample. The sample consisted of CD4+ or CD8+ T cells sorted from blood, taken in a trial of the OX40 agonist ivuxolimab. The receptors stem from an adult with an advanced solid tumor such as melanoma, head and neck, liver or kidney cancer.

V gene TRBV5-6 combines with J gene TRBJ1-2; TRBD1 might be the D (6 bases). Per the germline V gene, CDR1 is SGHDT and CDR2 is YYEEEE. V lost 1 base and J 6 bases, leaving 16 bases between the germline ends. The CDR3 runs to 15 residues. The CDR3 DNA reads TGTGCCAGCAGCTTGTGGGATTCGGACAGCAATGGCTACACCTTC. Translating gives CASSLWDSDSNGYTF.

The rearrangement joins TRBV30 to TRBJ1-2, with D tentatively TRBD1 (5 bases). This CDR3 region has 15 residues. Per germline, CDR1 GTSNPN and CDR2 SVGIG (reference sequence). Trimming removed 4 bases at V and 1 base at J, with 16 bases between. DNA of the CDR3: TGTGCCTGGATTGGACTCGGGACGGGTAACTATGGCTACACCTTC. Its protein is CAWIGLGTGNYGYTF.

The CDR3 DNA reads TGTGCCAGTAGTGTTTCGACTAGCGGGGGCGCAGATACGCAGTATTTT. Amino acids: CASSVSTSGGADTQYF. V is TRBV19 and J is TRBJ2-3; 12 bases are a match to TRBD2. Unmatched junction bases numbered 7, after V lost 5 bases and J lost 4 bases. The CDR3 is made up of 16 amino acids. The germline V gene encodes CDR1 LNHDA and CDR2 SQIVND (reference sequence).